Sequencing of this T cell receptor beta chain was carried out in a study of cytotoxic CD8 clonotypes in ibrutinib-treated CLL. Turning to the study itself: The study recorded mean values of about 260,000 productive templates and tens of thousands of productive rearrangements per sample. General study points: While tracking circulating CD8+ T-cell counts, baseline clonality exceeded that of age-matched healthy donors. The public clonotypes identified were infrequent and showed contraction or stability on treatment.

This clone has a count of ten or more. Its antigen is as yet unknown. Using immunoSEQ multiplex PCR, the repertoire was profiled, and TCRdb retains in-frame clones only, with some absent. This table holds approximately 120,000 clones, about 50% found once. The CDR3 sequence is 13 residues long. The germline V gene has CDR1 MGHRA and CDR2 YSYEKL. Trimming removed 3 bases from V and 3 bases from J, with 6 bases in between. The sequences come from PBMCs, collected after 24 months of ibrutinib treatment. The chain is built from TRBV4-1 and TRBJ1-5, with D unresolved. This TCR came from a human donor with chronic lymphocytic leukemia. CDR3 DNA: TGCGCCAGCAGCCACGGGCCCAATCAGCCCCAGCATTTT. It yields the protein CASSHGPNQPQHF.